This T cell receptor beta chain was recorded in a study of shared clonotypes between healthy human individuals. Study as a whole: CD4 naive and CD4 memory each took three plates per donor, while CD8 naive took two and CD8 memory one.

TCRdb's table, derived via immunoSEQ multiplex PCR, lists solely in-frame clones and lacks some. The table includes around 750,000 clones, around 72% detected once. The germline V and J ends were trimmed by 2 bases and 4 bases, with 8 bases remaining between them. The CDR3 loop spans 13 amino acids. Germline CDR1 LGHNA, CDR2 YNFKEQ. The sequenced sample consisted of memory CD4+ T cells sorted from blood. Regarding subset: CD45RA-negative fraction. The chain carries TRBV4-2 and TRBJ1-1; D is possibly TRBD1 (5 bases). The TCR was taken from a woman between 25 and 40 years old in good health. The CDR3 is CASSQRGGTEAFF. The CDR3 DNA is TGTGCCAGCAGCCAACGGGGGGGCACTGAAGCTTTCTTT.